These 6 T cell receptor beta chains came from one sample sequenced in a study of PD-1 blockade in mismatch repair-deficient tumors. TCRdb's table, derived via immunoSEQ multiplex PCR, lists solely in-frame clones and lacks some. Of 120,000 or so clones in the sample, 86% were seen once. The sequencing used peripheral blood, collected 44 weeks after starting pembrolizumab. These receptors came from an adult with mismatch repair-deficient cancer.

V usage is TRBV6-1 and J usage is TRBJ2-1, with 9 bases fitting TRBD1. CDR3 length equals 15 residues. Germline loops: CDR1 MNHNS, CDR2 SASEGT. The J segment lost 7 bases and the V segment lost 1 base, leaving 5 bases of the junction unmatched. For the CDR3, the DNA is TGTGCCAGCAGTGAAGGGGGGACAGGGAGAAATGAGCAGTTCTTC. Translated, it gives CASSEGGTGRNEQFF.

The CDR3, as DNA: TGTGCCAGCAGCTTGGTTCCCGGGGACACTGAAGCTTTCTTT. It is translated as CASSLVPGDTEAFF. The chain employs TRBV5-6 and TRBJ1-1; unclear D gene. This CDR3 spans 14 amino acids. The V gene's germline CDR1 is SGHDT and CDR2 YYEEEE. V dropped 0 bases and J dropped 3 bases, with 9 bases sitting between them.

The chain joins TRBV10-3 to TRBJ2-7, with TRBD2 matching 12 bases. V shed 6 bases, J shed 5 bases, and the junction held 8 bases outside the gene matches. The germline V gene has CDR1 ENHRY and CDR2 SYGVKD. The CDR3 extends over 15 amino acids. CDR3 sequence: CAIRSTSGRLDEQYF. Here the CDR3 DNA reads TGTGCCATCAGGTCCACTAGCGGGAGGCTCGACGAGCAGTACTTC.

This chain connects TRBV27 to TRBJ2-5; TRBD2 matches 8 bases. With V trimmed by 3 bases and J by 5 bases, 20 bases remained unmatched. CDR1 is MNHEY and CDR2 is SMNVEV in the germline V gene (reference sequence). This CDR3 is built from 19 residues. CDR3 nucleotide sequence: TGTGCCAGCAGTTTCCTTGGGGGTGTTCTAGCGGGCCTAAGGGAGACCCAGTACTTC. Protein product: CASSFLGGVLAGLRETQYF.

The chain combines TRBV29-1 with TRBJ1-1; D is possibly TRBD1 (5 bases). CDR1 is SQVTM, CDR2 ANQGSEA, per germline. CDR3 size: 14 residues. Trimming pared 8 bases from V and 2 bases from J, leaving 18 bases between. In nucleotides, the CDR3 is TGCAGCCCCTTCCTGGTGGGGCGAAACACTGAAGCTTTCTTT. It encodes CSPFLVGRNTEAFF.

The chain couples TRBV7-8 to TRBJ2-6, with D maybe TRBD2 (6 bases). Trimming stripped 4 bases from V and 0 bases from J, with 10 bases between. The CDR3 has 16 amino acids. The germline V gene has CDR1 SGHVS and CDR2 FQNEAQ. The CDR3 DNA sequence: TGTGCCAGCAGCTCCCTGGGACTCTCTGGGGCCAACGTCCTGACTTTC. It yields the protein CASSSLGLSGANVLTF. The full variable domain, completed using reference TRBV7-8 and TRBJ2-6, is GAGVSQSPRYKVAKRGQDVALRCDPISGHVSLFWYQQALGQGPEFLTYFQNEAQLDKSGLPSDRFFAERPEGSVSTLKIQRTQQEDSAVYLCASSSLGLSGANVLTFGAGSRLTVL.